One and the same sample provided the 30 T cell receptor beta chains below, sequenced in a study of Tregs in tolerant kidney transplant recipients. The table came from immunoSEQ multiplex PCR; TCRdb's copy has only in-frame clones and leaves some out. The sample carries just under 20,000 clones, 50% to 70% recorded once. Antigens for these TCRs are unknown. Material for sequencing was Tregs from blood cultured with allogeneic cells. The receptors stem from a human donor in good health.

This clone was found a few times. The J gene is TRBJ2-7, the V gene TRBV29-1; 14 nucleotides agree with TRBD2. The CDR3 loop spans 13 amino acids. V shed 7 bases, J shed 6 bases, and the junction held 5 bases outside the gene matches. CDR1 and CDR2 (germline): SQVTM, ANQGSEA. The CDR3 region is CSAVTSGRAEQYF. DNA for the CDR3: TGCAGCGCTGTGACTAGCGGGAGGGCCGAGCAGTACTTC.

The rearrangement uses TRBV6-6 and TRBJ2-7, with 8 bases that match TRBD2. Germline V gene sequence: CDR1 MNHNY, CDR2 SVGAGI (reference sequence). The junction had 10 bases not matched to a gene; V was cut back by 6 bases and J by 3 bases. This CDR3 has 15 amino acids. CDR3 in amino acids: CASRPPGGIIYEQYF. The CDR3 bases are TGTGCCAGCAGACCGCCGGGGGGGATCATCTACGAGCAGTACTTC.

The genes are TRBV11-2 and TRBJ2-5; D not certain. This CDR3 comprises 14 residues. Between the trimmed V and J ends, which lost 5 bases and 5 bases, there was a span of 15 bases. The germline CDR1 and CDR2 sequences are SGHAT and FQNNGV. CDR3 nucleotide sequence: TGTGCCAGCAGCCAAGGGTGGGCCCTGGAGACCCAGTACTTC. Translation: CASSQGWALETQYF.

This clone occurred a few times. The V call is TRBV5-1, the J call TRBJ2-3; perhaps TRBD1 as D (5 bases). From germline, CDR1 is SGHRS and CDR2 YFSETQ. The CDR3 has 15 amino acids. Trimming removed 0 bases from V and 2 bases from J, with 10 bases in between. In DNA, the CDR3 is TGCGCCAGCAGCTTGGAAGGACAAGTCACAGATACGCAGTATTTT. Amino acids: CASSLEGQVTDTQYF.

V and J are TRBV4-1 and TRBJ2-3, with 12 positions matching TRBD2. J gave up 1 base and V 9 bases, and 8 bases lay outside the gene matches. The V gene's germline CDR1 is MGHRA and CDR2 YSYEKL. The CDR3 extends over 16 amino acids. The CDR3 is CASKLAGGPRTDTQYF. CDR3 in DNA: TGCGCCAGTAAACTAGCGGGGGGACCCCGCACAGATACGCAGTATTTT.

The chain carries TRBV5-1 and TRBJ2-3; D is unclear. Germline lookup yields CDR1 SGHRS and CDR2 YFSETQ. CDR3 length equals 14 residues. The V and J ends lost 0 bases and 4 bases respectively, with 9 bases between them. This CDR3 reads CASSLGGPPDTQYF. As DNA, the CDR3 is TGCGCCAGCAGCTTGGGTGGGCCCCCAGATACGCAGTATTTT. The full variable domain, in which reference TRBV5-1 and TRBJ2-3 provide the parts outside the CDR3, is KAGVTQTPRYLIKTRGQQVTLSCSPISGHRSVSWYQQTPGQGLQFLFEYFSETQRNKGNFPGRFSGRQFSNSRSEMNVSTLELGDSALYLCASSLGGPPDTQYFGPGTRLTVL.

The chain carries TRBV6-6 and TRBJ2-7; 8 positions match TRBD1. The V gene end was trimmed by 0 bases and the J gene end by 3 bases; junction bases not matched to a gene: 4. The CDR3 length is 15 residues. Germline CDR1 MNHNY, CDR2 SVGAGI (reference sequence). The DNA for the CDR3 is TGTGCCAGCAGTTACTCCGGGACAGGAGGCTACGAGCAGTACTTC. Encoded protein: CASSYSGTGGYEQYF.

This clone was seen a handful of times. The rearrangement uses TRBV7-2 and TRBJ2-1, with 7 bases matching TRBD1. CDR3 length: 15 amino acids. The V gene's germline CDR1 is SGHTA and CDR2 FQGNSA. Trimming removed 1 base from V and 5 bases from J; junction bases left unmatched: 5. The CDR3 reads CASSLDRGNHNEQFF. CDR3 in DNA: TGTGCCAGCAGCTTAGACAGGGGTAACCACAATGAGCAGTTCTTC.

V gene TRBV5-4 combines with J gene TRBJ1-3; TRBD1 aligns across 8 bases. The germline CDR1 and CDR2 sequences are SGHNT and YYREEE (reference sequence). The CDR3 is 15 amino acids. J was trimmed by 2 bases and V by 1 base; bases with no gene match: 2. CDR3 sequence reads: CASSLQDRAGNTIYF. The CDR3, as DNA: TGTGCCAGCAGCTTGCAGGACAGGGCTGGAAACACCATATATTTT.

J is TRBJ2-7 and V is TRBV5-1; D remains unclear. The V gene's germline CDR1 is SGHRS and CDR2 YFSETQ. The CDR3 loop spans 13 amino acids. V was clipped by 0 bases and J by 1 base, with 5 bases between them. The CDR3 DNA sequence: TGCGCCAGCAGCTTGGCCGGGTCCTACGAGCAGTACTTC. Its translation is CASSLAGSYEQYF.

This clone was seen just once. The chain joins TRBV6-5 to TRBJ1-5; D ambiguous. The CDR3 extends over 13 amino acids. Germline V lookup: CDR1 MNHEY, CDR2 SVGAGI. With 0 bases removed from V and 5 bases from J, the gap between germline ends came to 5 bases. CDR3 amino acids: CASSYSSYQPQHF. The CDR3, as DNA: TGTGCCAGCAGTTACTCGTCCTATCAGCCCCAGCATTTT.

V gene TRBV6-6 combines with J gene TRBJ1-4; D is ambiguous. Trimming removed 6 bases from V and 6 bases from J, with 8 bases in between. This CDR3 contains 12 residues. From germline, CDR1 is MNHNY and CDR2 SVGAGI (reference sequence). CDR3 sequence: CASSRTDEKLFF. CDR3 nucleotides: TGTGCCAGCAGCAGGACGGATGAAAAACTGTTTTTT.

This sequence joins TRBV27 and TRBJ1-5; D is possibly TRBD1 (6 bases). V gave up 5 bases and J gave up 3 bases, with 14 bases separating them. The CDR3 totals 15 residues. Germline V gene lookup returns CDR1 MNHEY and CDR2 SMNVEV (reference sequence). The CDR3 loop reads CASSPAGVFNQPQHF. As DNA, the CDR3 is TGTGCCAGCAGTCCCGCAGGGGTCTTCAATCAGCCCCAGCATTTT.

The chain combines TRBV9 with TRBJ1-1; tentative D call: TRBD1 (6 bases). The CDR3 covers 13 residues. Trimming left V 1 base short and J 6 bases short, with 10 bases between. Per the germline V gene, CDR1 is SGDLS and CDR2 is YYNGEE. The CDR3: CASSVQGMAEAFF. The DNA of the CDR3 is TGTGCCAGCAGCGTACAGGGGATGGCTGAAGCTTTCTTT.

The rearrangement joins TRBV27 to TRBJ2-5, with D perhaps being TRBD1 or TRBD2 (5 bases each). V lost 5 bases, J lost 7 bases, and 20 bases lay in between. The CDR3 runs to 15 residues. CDR1 MNHEY and CDR2 SMNVEV come from the germline V gene (reference sequence). CDR3 sequence: CASSPIGRGPGTQYF. The CDR3 DNA sequence: TGTGCCAGCAGTCCAATCGGACGGGGCCCAGGGACCCAGTACTTC.

The chain employs TRBV10-2 and TRBJ2-7; weak D call: TRBD1 (6 bases). V lost 3 bases and J lost 4, with 16 bases in between. From germline, CDR1 is WSHSY and CDR2 SAAADI. The CDR3 has 15 amino acids. CDR3 in amino acids: CASSDLTGRIYEQYF. CDR3 coding DNA: TGCGCCAGCAGTGACTTGACAGGCCGGATTTACGAGCAGTACTTC.

The CDR3 loop is CASSVTSLSTDTQYF. CDR3 DNA sequence: TGCGCCAGCAGCGTGACTAGTCTTAGCACAGATACGCAGTATTTT. The rearrangement joins TRBV5-1 to TRBJ2-3; D perhaps matches TRBD2 (6 bases). V was trimmed by 4 bases and J by 0 bases, leaving 12 bases between them. Per the germline V gene, CDR1 is SGHRS and CDR2 is YFSETQ. The CDR3 is made up of 15 amino acids.

The rearrangement joins TRBV7-3 to TRBJ2-3; D may be TRBD1 (6 bases). Germline V gives CDR1 SGHTA, CDR2 FQGTGA. This CDR3 is built from 13 residues. Trimming took 2 bases from V and 5 from J, leaving 8 bases between them. The CDR3 is CASSLGTRDTQYF. The CDR3 DNA reads TGTGCCAGCAGCTTAGGGACACGAGATACGCAGTATTTT. Drawing the rest from reference TRBV7-3 and TRBJ2-3, the complete variable domain is GAGVSQTPSNKVTEKGKYVELRCDPISGHTALYWYRQSLGQGPEFLIYFQGTGAADDSGLPNDRFFAVRPEGSVSTLKIQRTERGDSAVYLCASSLGTRDTQYFGPGTRLTVL.

The rearrangement joins TRBV7-2 to TRBJ1-2, with unresolved D. The CDR3 extends over 16 amino acids. With 1 base removed from V and 4 bases from J, the gap between germline ends came to 16 bases. The V gene's germline CDR1 is SGHTA and CDR2 FQGNSA. CDR3 protein: CASSLVAIGGGYGYTF. CDR3 in DNA: TGTGCCAGCAGCTTAGTGGCGATTGGCGGCGGCTATGGCTACACCTTC.

The chain links TRBV6-1 to TRBJ1-2; the D gene is possibly TRBD1 (5 bases). The V gene's germline CDR1 is MNHNS and CDR2 SASEGT. The CDR3 is 14 residues long. Between the trimmed V and J ends, which lost 6 bases and 8 bases, there was a span of 19 bases. The CDR3, as DNA: TGTGCCAGCAGACCCCTTACAGGTTACGGCGGCTACACCTTC. This sequence encodes CASRPLTGYGGYTF.

The chain links TRBV5-1 to TRBJ2-1; D might be TRBD2 (5 bases). Trimming cost V 3 bases and J 2 bases, with 15 bases left between them. Germline V CDR1 and CDR2: SGHRS, YFSETQ. CDR3 size: 16 residues. The CDR3 DNA sequence: TGCGCCAGCAGCTCTGGGCGAGGGTTGCCCTACAATGAGCAGTTCTTC. Its protein product is CASSSGRGLPYNEQFF.

Note on this clone: Germline is not matched at one junction end, which may reflect a read error. The chain links TRBV7-7 to TRBJ2-1; D gene uncertain. Germline values: CDR1 SSHAT, CDR2 FNYEAQ (reference sequence). The CDR3 is 13 amino acids. For the CDR3, the DNA is TGTGCTAGCAGCTTGGTTCTCTACAATGAGCAGTTCTTC. Its translation: CASSLVLYNEQFF.

This clone showed up just a few times. This chain joins TRBV18 and TRBJ2-1, with no clear D. V lost 5 bases and J lost 3, with 8 bases in between. The CDR3 is made up of 13 amino acids. CDR1 and CDR2 from the germline V gene are KGHSH and LQKENI. The CDR3 nucleotides read TGTGCCAGCTCATCTACAATCTACAATGAGCAGTTCTTC. Residues: CASSSTIYNEQFF. The variable domain in full, with the rest retrieved from reference TRBV18 and TRBJ2-1, is NAGVMQNPRHLVRRRGQEARLRCSPMKGHSHVYWYRQLPEEGLKFMVYLQKENIIDESGMPKERFSAEFPKEGPSILRIQQVVRGDSAAYFCASSSTIYNEQFFGPGTRLTVL.

J is TRBJ2-3 and V is TRBV4-1, with no clear D. There are 17 residues in the CDR3. Trimming cost V 0 bases and J 3 bases, with 16 bases left between them. CDR1 is MGHRA and CDR2 is YSYEKL in the germline V gene. The CDR3 DNA is TGCGCCAGCAGCCAAGATCTTATGGCGGCCATAACAGATACGCAGTATTTT. Translated: CASSQDLMAAITDTQYF.

This clone turned up a few times. V usage is TRBV7-9 and J usage is TRBJ2-1; D is unclear. Trimming removed 1 base at V and 0 bases at J, with 10 bases between. This CDR3 has 16 residues. Germline V gene data show CDR1 as SEHNR and CDR2 as FQNEAQ (reference sequence). Here the CDR3 reads CASSLERRSSYNEQFF. In DNA form, the CDR3 reads TGTGCCAGCAGCTTAGAACGGAGAAGCTCCTACAATGAGCAGTTCTTC.

This clone turned up a few times. The chain couples TRBV7-2 to TRBJ2-7; D not certain. Germline-derived CDR1 and CDR2 are SGHTA and FQGNSA. The CDR3 is 15 amino acids. Trimming removed 1 base from V and 2 bases from J, with 12 bases in between. The CDR3, as DNA: TGTGCCAGCAGCTTAGTGGGTGCAGGAGCCTACGAGCAGTACTTC. Residues: CASSLVGAGAYEQYF.

The rearrangement links TRBV6-6 to TRBJ2-5; D is undetermined. This CDR3 is 11 amino acids long. V lost 9 bases and J 0 bases, leaving 5 bases between the germline ends. In germline, CDR1 is MNHNY, CDR2 SVGAGI (reference sequence). CDR3 sequence reads: CASGNQETQYF. As DNA, the CDR3 is TGTGCCAGTGGCAACCAAGAGACCCAGTACTTC.

The chain couples TRBV7-9 to TRBJ2-5, with D possibly TRBD2 on 6 matching bases. The V end was cut by 3 bases, the J end by 5 bases, with 13 bases between. CDR1 SEHNR and CDR2 FQNEAQ come from the germline V gene (reference sequence). This CDR3 spans 14 amino acids. CDR3 in amino acids: CASSFGGNRETQYF. In nucleotides, the CDR3 is TGTGCCAGCAGCTTCGGAGGGAACCGGGAGACCCAGTACTTC.

The V gene is TRBV7-8, the J gene TRBJ1-2; the D is unclear. CDR1 is SGHVS and CDR2 is FQNEAQ in the germline V gene. There are 13 residues in the CDR3. Trimming removed 4 bases at V and 7 bases at J, with 13 bases between. CDR3 loop: CASSWGSGFGYTF. The CDR3 nucleotides read TGTGCCAGCAGCTGGGGTTCGGGGTTTGGCTACACCTTC.

CDR3 region: CSARLGGIAYNEQFF. The DNA for the CDR3 is TGCAGCGCCCGTCTTGGCGGGATAGCCTACAATGAGCAGTTCTTC. V usage is TRBV29-1 and J usage is TRBJ2-1, with a possible D match to TRBD2 (6 bases). Germline V gives CDR1 SQVTM, CDR2 ANQGSEA. CDR3 length: 15 amino acids. Trimming removed 7 bases from V and 2 bases from J, with 18 bases in between.